These 19 T cell receptor beta chains were all obtained from the same sample, sequenced in a study of T cell clonality in common variable immunodeficiency. Here immunoSEQ multiplex PCR was the method, and the copy in TCRdb shows in-frame clones only, minus some. The sample counts 35,000 to 50,000 clones, none seen once; the ten largest own about 0.66%. The specimen was peripheral blood mononuclear cells. The receptors originated from a person aged 18 to 75 in good health.

Regarding this clone: The CDR3 is cut off 3 residues early in the read; its end comes from the germline J gene. This chain joins TRBV7-9 and TRBJ2-7; 10 bases are a match to TRBD2. This CDR3 is built from 15 residues. The junction had 7 bases not matched to a gene; V was cut back by 2 bases and J by 6 bases. Germline CDR1 SEHNR, CDR2 FQNEAQ (reference sequence). CDR3 amino acids: CASSLRLAGVGEQYF. The sequenced part of the CDR3 DNA is TGTGCCAGCAGCTTACGGCTAGCGGGAGTGGGCGAG. Using reference TRBV7-9 and TRBJ2-7 for the parts outside the CDR3, the full variable domain is DTGVSQNPRHKITKRGQNVTFRCDPISEHNRLYWYRQTLGQGPEFLTYFQNEAQLEKSRLLSDRFSAERPKGSFSTLEIQRTEQGDSAMYLCASSLRLAGVGEQYFGPGTRLTVT.

This clone was recorded at least ten times. CDR3 in amino acids: CASSWGQGYQPQHF. CDR3 DNA (partial): TGTGCCAGCAGTTGGGGACAGGGTTACCAGCCC. The chain combines TRBV6-2 or TRBV6-3 with TRBJ1-5; 9 bases match TRBD1. Sequencing ends 3 residues short of the CDR3 end; the germline J gene provides the rest. V lost 4 bases to trimming and J lost 7 bases; unmatched junction nucleotides: 5. The CDR3 runs 14 residues. Looked up from germline, CDR1 is MNHEY and CDR2 is SVGEGT.

This clone appeared many times. The read halts 3 residues ahead of the CDR3 end, with the missing end drawn from the germline J gene. The chain employs TRBV20-1 and TRBJ1-1, with D maybe TRBD1 (6 bases). The CDR3 is 13 residues long. Germline V gene sequence: CDR1 DFQATT, CDR2 SNEGSKA (reference sequence). The V end lost 6 bases, the J end lost 0 bases, and 11 bases lay between the germline ends. The covered CDR3 bases are TGCAGTGCGCAGGGGTACCTGAACACTGAA. Its translation is CSAQGYLNTE. The complete CDR3 protein is CSAQGYLNTEAFF.

This clone was detected ten times or more. The CDR3 goes on 3 residues after the read ends, and that part is filled in from the germline J gene. The chain combines TRBV5-5 with TRBJ2-1; D remains ambiguous. This CDR3 is built from 13 residues. Germline values: CDR1 SGHKS, CDR2 YYEKEE (reference sequence). Between the trimmed V and J ends, which lost 0 bases and 6 bases, there was a span of 7 bases. CDR3 sequence: CASSLARINEQFF. Partial CDR3 DNA: TGTGCCAGCAGCTTGGCCAGGATCAATGAG.

This clone was detected many times. Read data end 3 residues before the CDR3 end; the end is taken from the germline J gene. The chain recombines TRBV7-2 with TRBJ1-5, with D tentatively TRBD1 (6 bases). The V end lost 1 base, the J end lost 3 bases, and 10 bases lay between the germline ends. The CDR3 length is 15 residues. Looked up from germline, CDR1 is SGHTA and CDR2 is FQGNSA. CDR3 sequence reads: CASSLGGQTNQPQHF. The CDR3 DNA, read in part, is TGTGCCAGCAGCTTAGGCGGACAGACCAATCAGCCC.

In its sample, this clone was seen many times. The read finishes 3 residues shy of the CDR3 end, and the germline J gene is used to complete it. The gene calls are TRBV7-2 and TRBJ2-1; TRBD1 aligns across 8 bases. Germline V gene lookup returns CDR1 SGHTA and CDR2 FQGNSA. The CDR3 sequence is 15 residues long. V lost 3 bases and J lost 8; bases outside the gene matches: 9. The covered CDR3 bases are TGTGCCAGCAGCTTCGCAGGGGGCCCAGGAGATGAG. This sequence encodes CASSFAGGPGDE. Given in full, the CDR3 is CASSFAGGPGDEQFF.

This clone was observed at least ten times. Read sequence stops 3 residues before the CDR3 end, and the germline J gene provides the missing end. The chain joins TRBV7-9 to TRBJ1-1, with D uncertain. V lost 1 base and J lost 4, with 13 bases in between. Germline-derived CDR1 and CDR2 are SEHNR and FQNEAQ (reference sequence). This CDR3 is built from 15 residues. The CDR3 bases that were read are TGTGCCAGCAGCTTAGAAACCGCCGCGAGCACTGAA. Amino acid sequence: CASSLETAASTE. The complete CDR3 protein is CASSLETAASTEAFF. Variable domain in full (rest from reference TRBV7-9 and TRBJ1-1): DTGVSQNPRHKITKRGQNVTFRCDPISEHNRLYWYRQTLGQGPEFLTYFQNEAQLEKSRLLSDRFSAERPKGSFSTLEIQRTEQGDSAMYLCASSLETAASTEAFFGQGTRLTVV.

This clone occurred many times. The observed sequence ends 3 residues before the CDR3 terminus, with the missing tail filled in from the germline J gene. This chain links TRBV9 with TRBJ2-2, with a weak D call TRBD2 (6 bases). This CDR3 region has 17 residues. The germline CDR1 and CDR2 sequences are SGDLS and YYNGEE. V was pared by 4 bases and J by 3 bases, with 19 bases between. The CDR3 DNA, read in part, is TGTGCCAGCAGCCCAGGCCGAACGGGGACTTACACCGGGGAG. It translates to CASSPGRTGTYTGE. The whole CDR3 sequence reads CASSPGRTGTYTGELFF.

At least ten counts were recorded for this clone. The sequence runs out 3 residues before the end of the CDR3; the remainder is reconstructed from the germline J gene. The chain recombines TRBV6-1 with TRBJ2-7, with D possibly TRBD2 on 5 matching bases. The CDR3 consists of 16 residues. V was clipped by 2 bases and J by 5 bases, with 19 bases between them. Germline V gene data show CDR1 as MNHNS and CDR2 as SASEGT. The sequenced CDR3 bases are TGTGCCAGCAGTGAAACCCCCGAGGGTGCAAGCCACGAG. Residues: CASSETPEGASHE. The full CDR3 sequence reads CASSETPEGASHEQYF.

At least ten counts were recorded for this clone. Read coverage stops 3 residues before the CDR3 terminus; the germline J gene supplies the remainder. This sequence joins TRBV19 and TRBJ1-5, with D possibly matching TRBD1 (6 bases). CDR1 is LNHDA, CDR2 SQIVND, per germline (reference sequence). Trimming pared 1 base from V and 2 bases from J, leaving 9 bases between. This CDR3 has 15 residues. The CDR3 sequence: CASSIGQAGNQPQHF. The sequenced part of the CDR3 DNA is TGTGCCAGTAGTATAGGACAGGCTGGCAATCAGCCC.

This clone was detected many times. The CDR3 end falls 3 residues outside the read, so it is completed with the germline J gene. This rearrangement joins TRBV28 to TRBJ2-1, with D possibly matching TRBD1 (5 bases). V was clipped by 10 bases and J by 0 bases, with 13 bases between them. Germline-derived CDR1 and CDR2 are MDHEN and SYDVKM. The CDR3 is 14 residues long. CDR3 bases read: TGTGCCACCATCCAGGGTTTCTCCTACAATGAG. Translation: CATIQGFSYNE. From start to end, the CDR3 is CATIQGFSYNEQFF.

This clone was detected ten times or more. Read data end 3 residues before the CDR3 end; the end is taken from the germline J gene. The chain carries TRBV29-1 and TRBJ2-5, with 9 positions matching TRBD1. Trimming removed 7 bases from V and 5 bases from J; junction bases left unmatched: 8. In germline, CDR1 is SQVTM, CDR2 ANQGSEA. This CDR3 has 13 amino acids. CDR3 sequence reads: CSGLGQGWETQYF. The covered CDR3 bases are TGCAGCGGGCTGGGACAGGGTTGGGAGACC.

This clone was found many times. The sequenced fragment ends 3 residues before the CDR3 boundary, so the rest is inferred from the germline J gene. The chain carries TRBV20-1 and TRBJ2-3; D may be TRBD1 (6 bases). This CDR3 region has 15 residues. Germline loops: CDR1 DFQATT, CDR2 SNEGSKA (reference sequence). Trimming stripped 1 base from V and 2 bases from J, with 13 bases between. The CDR3 reads CSARGDKEATDTQYF. The DNA read from the CDR3 is TGCAGTGCTAGAGGGGACAAGGAAGCCACAGATACG.

This clone was picked up many times. Sequencing ends 3 residues short of the CDR3 end; the germline J gene provides the rest. The rearrangement joins TRBV29-1 to TRBJ2-7; the match to TRBD1 covers 7 bases. The V and J ends lost 4 bases and 5 bases, in that order; junction bases with no gene match: 11. There are 14 residues in the CDR3. Germline V lookup: CDR1 SQVTM, CDR2 ANQGSEA. CDR3 bases read: TGCAGCGTTGTGAGAGGGGGCGAGATCGACGAG. It encodes CSVVRGGEIDE. The CDR3 reads in full as CSVVRGGEIDEQYF.

This clone appeared many times. The read comes to an end 3 residues before the CDR3 does, leaving the germline J gene to fill in the end. The chain couples TRBV3-1 (or the pseudogene TRBV3-2) to TRBJ2-5, with TRBD2 matching 8 bases. The CDR3 is made up of 15 amino acids. The J segment lost 1 base and the V segment lost 3 bases, leaving 4 bases of the junction unmatched. Germline CDR1 is LGHDT and CDR2 is YNNKEL (reference sequence). This chain's CDR3 is CASSQGGGTQETQYF. Incomplete CDR3 DNA: TGTGCCAGCAGCCAGGGCGGGGGGACCCAAGAGACC.

This clone was observed at least ten times. With the read ending 3 residues before the CDR3 end, the germline J gene is used to fill in that end. This rearrangement joins TRBV10-3 to TRBJ2-6; 7 bases match TRBD2. Looked up from germline, CDR1 is ENHRY and CDR2 is SYGVKD. V was clipped by 4 bases and J by 2 bases; unmatched bases: 14. The CDR3 runs to 19 residues. The CDR3 spells CAISGRDAGERAGANVLTF. The sequenced part of the CDR3 DNA is TGTGCCATCAGTGGGCGGGATGCGGGAGAAAGGGCTGGGGCCAACGTC.

This clone was counted many times. The read terminates 3 residues ahead of where the CDR3 ends, so the germline J gene completes it. Other DNA sequences of this sample code for an identical CDR3. This chain uses TRBV18 with TRBJ2-3, with TRBD2 matching 9 bases. V lost 0 bases and J lost 3; bases outside the gene matches: 10. Germline V lookup: CDR1 KGHSH, CDR2 LQKENI. This CDR3 is 18 amino acids long. The CDR3 region is CASSPPGLLAGRTDTQYF. The sequenced part of the CDR3 DNA is TGTGCCAGCTCACCACCGGGTCTTCTAGCGGGGAGGACAGATACG. Supplemented by reference TRBV18 and TRBJ2-3, the full variable domain reads NAGVMQNPRHLVRRRGQEARLRCSPMKGHSHVYWYRQLPEEGLKFMVYLQKENIIDESGMPKERFSAEFPKEGPSILRIQQVVRGDSAAYFCASSPPGLLAGRTDTQYFGPGTRLTVL.

This clone was counted ten times or more. CDR3 sequence reads: CASSDGASGSSTDTQYF. CDR3 bases read: TGCGCCAGCAGTGATGGAGCTAGCGGTTCGAGCACAGATACG. The rearrangement links TRBV10-1 to TRBJ2-3; 7 bases match TRBD2. The read halts 3 residues ahead of the CDR3 end, with the missing end drawn from the germline J gene. Trimming cost V 3 bases and J 0 bases; bases outside gene matches: 9. The CDR3 spans 17 residues. The V gene's germline CDR1 is WNHNN and CDR2 SYGVQD (reference sequence).

This clone was counted at least ten times. Coverage ceases 3 residues before the CDR3 finishes, and the germline J gene fills in the end. The V and J genes are TRBV7-8 and TRBJ2-7; TRBD2 matches at 8 bases. From germline, CDR1 is SGHVS and CDR2 FQNEAQ. V trimming: 1 base; J trimming: 6 bases; junction bases outside the gene matches: 5. The CDR3 is made up of 14 amino acids. CDR3: CASSLGARGGEQYF. The part of the CDR3 DNA that was read is TGTGCCAGCAGCTTAGGTGCCCGGGGGGGCGAG. Together with reference TRBV7-8 and TRBJ2-7, the CDR3 gives the full variable domain: GAGVSQSPRYKVAKRGQDVALRCDPISGHVSLFWYQQALGQGPEFLTYFQNEAQLDKSGLPSDRFFAERPEGSVSTLKIQRTQQEDSAVYLCASSLGARGGEQYFGPGTRLTVT.